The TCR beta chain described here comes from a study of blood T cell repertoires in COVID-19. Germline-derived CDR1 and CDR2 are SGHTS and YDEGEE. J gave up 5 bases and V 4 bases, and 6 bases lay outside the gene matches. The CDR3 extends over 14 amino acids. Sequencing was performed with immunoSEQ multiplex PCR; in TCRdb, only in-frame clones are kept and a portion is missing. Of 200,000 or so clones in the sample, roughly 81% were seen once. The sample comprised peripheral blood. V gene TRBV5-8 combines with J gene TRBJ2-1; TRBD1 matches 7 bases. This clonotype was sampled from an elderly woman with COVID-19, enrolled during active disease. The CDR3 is CASSPRTGNNEQFF. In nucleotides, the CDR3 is TGTGCCAGCAGCCCCCGGACAGGAAACAATGAGCAGTTCTTC.